This TCR beta chain was sequenced for a study of cytomegalovirus exposure and HLA in healthy donors. Study observations and caveats: A few chains linked to CMV were shown in vitro to be specific for CMV antigens.

Assay: immunoSEQ multiplex PCR; the TCRdb copy retains only in-frame clones and omits some. Of fewer than 150,000 clones detected, 86% appear once; the ten largest clones hold 4.9%. The CDR3 contains 11 residues. The germline gives CDR1 GTSNPN, CDR2 SVGIG (reference sequence). Remarks on this clone: What it binds is unknown. One end of the junction does not line up with germline, which may come from a read error.

The rearrangement links TRBV30 to TRBJ2-1, with a weak D call TRBD2 (5 bases). Sequenced material: PBMCs. The receptor comes from a man between 18 and 29 years old in good health and CMV-seronegative. CDR3 nucleotide sequence: TGTGCCCGGAGTCTTAGCGAGGAGCAGTTCTTC. Residues: CARSLSEEQFF.